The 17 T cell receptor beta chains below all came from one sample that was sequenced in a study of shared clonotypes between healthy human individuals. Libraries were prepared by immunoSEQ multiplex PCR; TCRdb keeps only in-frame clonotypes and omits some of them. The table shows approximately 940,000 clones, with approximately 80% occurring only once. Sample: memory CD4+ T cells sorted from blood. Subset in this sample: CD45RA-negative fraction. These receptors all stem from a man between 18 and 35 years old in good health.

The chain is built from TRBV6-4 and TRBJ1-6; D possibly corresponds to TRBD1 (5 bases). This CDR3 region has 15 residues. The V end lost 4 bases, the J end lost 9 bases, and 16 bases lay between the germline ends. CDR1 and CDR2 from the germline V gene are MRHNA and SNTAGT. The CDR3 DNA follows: TGTGCCAGCAGTGCCTTGGGCCAGGGAGGTTCACCCCTCCACTTT. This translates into CASSALGQGGSPLHF.

The DNA for the CDR3 is TGTGCCAGCAGTCCAGCCCCCATGGGAGAGCAGTTCTTC. Amino acid sequence: CASSPAPMGEQFF. This chain uses TRBV6-5 with TRBJ2-1; unclear D gene. CDR3 length: 13 amino acids. Germline lookup yields CDR1 MNHEY and CDR2 SVGAGI. V shed 5 bases and J shed 10 bases, with 15 bases lying between them.

Here the CDR3 reads CASSLSPGVGQPQHF. The CDR3 coding sequence is TGTGCCAGCAGTTTATCCCCAGGGGTGGGGCAGCCCCAGCATTTT. The chain is built from TRBV28 and TRBJ1-5; the D gene is possibly TRBD1 (6 bases). Per the germline V gene, CDR1 is MDHEN and CDR2 is SYDVKM. CDR3 length equals 15 residues. Trimming pared 1 base from V and 7 bases from J, leaving 14 bases between.

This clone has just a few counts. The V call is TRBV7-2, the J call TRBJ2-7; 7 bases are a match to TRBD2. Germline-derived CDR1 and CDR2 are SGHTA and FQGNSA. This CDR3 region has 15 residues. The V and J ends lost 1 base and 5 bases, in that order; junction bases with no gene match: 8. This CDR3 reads CASSLEAGNVHEQYF. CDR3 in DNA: TGTGCCAGCAGCTTAGAAGCGGGGAACGTCCACGAGCAGTACTTC.

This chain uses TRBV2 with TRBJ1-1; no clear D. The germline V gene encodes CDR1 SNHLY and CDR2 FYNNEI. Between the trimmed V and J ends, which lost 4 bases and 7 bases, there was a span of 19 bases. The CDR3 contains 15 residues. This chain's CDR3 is CASSVGGAIVNEAFF. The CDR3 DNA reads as TGTGCCAGCAGTGTGGGAGGCGCGATCGTCAATGAAGCTTTCTTT.

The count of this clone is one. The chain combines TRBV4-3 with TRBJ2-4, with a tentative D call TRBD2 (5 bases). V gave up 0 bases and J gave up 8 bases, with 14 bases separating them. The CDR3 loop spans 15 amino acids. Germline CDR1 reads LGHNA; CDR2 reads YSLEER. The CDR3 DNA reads TGCGCCAGCAGCCAAGATTTCGGGAACTCCCACATTCAGTACTTC. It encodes CASSQDFGNSHIQYF.

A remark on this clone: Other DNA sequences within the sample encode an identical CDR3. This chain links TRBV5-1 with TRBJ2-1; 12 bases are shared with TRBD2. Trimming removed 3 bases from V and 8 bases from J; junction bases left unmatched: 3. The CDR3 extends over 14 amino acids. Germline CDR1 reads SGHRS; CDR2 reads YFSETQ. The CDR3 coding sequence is TGCGCCAGCAGCTCTAGCGGGGGGGCCTATGAGCAGTTCTTC. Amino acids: CASSSSGGAYEQFF.

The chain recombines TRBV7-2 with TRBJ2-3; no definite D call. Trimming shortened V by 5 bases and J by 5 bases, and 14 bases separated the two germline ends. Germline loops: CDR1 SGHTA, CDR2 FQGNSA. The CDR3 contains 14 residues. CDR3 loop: CASSPDSLRDTQYF. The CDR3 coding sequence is TGTGCCAGCAGCCCCGACTCACTCCGAGATACGCAGTATTTT.

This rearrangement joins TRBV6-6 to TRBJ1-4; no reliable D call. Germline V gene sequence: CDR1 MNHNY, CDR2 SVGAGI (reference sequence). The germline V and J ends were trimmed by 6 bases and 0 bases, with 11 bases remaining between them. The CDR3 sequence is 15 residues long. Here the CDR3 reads CASRKDGATNEKLFF. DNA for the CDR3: TGTGCCAGCAGGAAGGACGGTGCAACTAATGAAAAACTGTTTTTT.

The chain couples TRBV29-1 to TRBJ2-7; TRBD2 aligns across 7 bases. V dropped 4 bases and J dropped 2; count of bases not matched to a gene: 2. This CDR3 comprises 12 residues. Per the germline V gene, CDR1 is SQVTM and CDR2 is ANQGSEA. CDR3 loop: CSVASGTYEQYF. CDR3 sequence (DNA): TGCAGCGTTGCTAGCGGAACCTACGAGCAGTACTTC.

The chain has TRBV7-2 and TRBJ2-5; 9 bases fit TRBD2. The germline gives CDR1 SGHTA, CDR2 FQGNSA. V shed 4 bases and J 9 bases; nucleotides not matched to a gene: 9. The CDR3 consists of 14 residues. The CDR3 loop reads CASSSSGAGGAQYF. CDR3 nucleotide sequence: TGTGCCAGCAGCTCTAGCGGGGCTGGGGGAGCCCAGTACTTC.

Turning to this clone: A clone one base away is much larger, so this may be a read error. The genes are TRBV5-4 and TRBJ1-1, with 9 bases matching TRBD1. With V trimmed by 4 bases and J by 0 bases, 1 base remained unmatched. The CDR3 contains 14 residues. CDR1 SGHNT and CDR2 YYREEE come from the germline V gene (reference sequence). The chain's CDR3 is CASSGQGMNTEAFF. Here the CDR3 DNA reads TGTGCCAGCAGCGGACAGGGGATGAACACTGAAGCTTTCTTT.

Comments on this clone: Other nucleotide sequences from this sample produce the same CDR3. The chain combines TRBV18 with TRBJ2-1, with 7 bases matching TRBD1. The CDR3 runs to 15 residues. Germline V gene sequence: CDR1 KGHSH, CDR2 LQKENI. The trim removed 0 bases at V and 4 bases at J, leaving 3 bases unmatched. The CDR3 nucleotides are TGTGCCAGCTCACCACCAGGGGGCGTTTACAATGAGCAGTTCTTC. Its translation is CASSPPGGVYNEQFF. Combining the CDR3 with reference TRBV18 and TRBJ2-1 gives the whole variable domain NAGVMQNPRHLVRRRGQEARLRCSPMKGHSHVYWYRQLPEEGLKFMVYLQKENIIDESGMPKERFSAEFPKEGPSILRIQQVVRGDSAAYFCASSPPGGVYNEQFFGPGTRLTVL.

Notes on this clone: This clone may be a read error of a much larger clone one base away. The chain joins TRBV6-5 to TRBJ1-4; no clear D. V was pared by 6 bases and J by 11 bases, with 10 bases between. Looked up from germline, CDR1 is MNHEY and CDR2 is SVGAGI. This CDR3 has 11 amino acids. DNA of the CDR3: TGTGCCAGCAGAGAACTGGGGAAACTGTTTTTT. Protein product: CASRELGKLFF.

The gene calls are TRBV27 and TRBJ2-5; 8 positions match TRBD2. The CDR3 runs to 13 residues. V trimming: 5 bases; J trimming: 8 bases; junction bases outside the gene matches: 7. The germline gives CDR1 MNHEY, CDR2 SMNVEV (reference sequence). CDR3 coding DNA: TGTGCCAGCAGTCCGGGACTAGGGTTTACCCAGTACTTC. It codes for CASSPGLGFTQYF.

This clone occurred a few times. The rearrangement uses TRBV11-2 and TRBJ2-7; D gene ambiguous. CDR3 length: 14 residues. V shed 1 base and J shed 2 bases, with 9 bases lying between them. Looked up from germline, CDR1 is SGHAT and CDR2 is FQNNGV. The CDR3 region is CASSLGAATYEQYF. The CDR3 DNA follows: TGTGCCAGCAGCTTAGGGGCAGCGACCTACGAGCAGTACTTC.

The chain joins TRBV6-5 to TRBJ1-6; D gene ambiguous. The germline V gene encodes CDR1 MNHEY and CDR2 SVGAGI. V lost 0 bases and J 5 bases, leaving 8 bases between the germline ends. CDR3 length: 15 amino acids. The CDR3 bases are TGTGCCAGCAGTTACTCAGTCAGCAATAATTCACCCCTCCACTTT. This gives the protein CASSYSVSNNSPLHF.